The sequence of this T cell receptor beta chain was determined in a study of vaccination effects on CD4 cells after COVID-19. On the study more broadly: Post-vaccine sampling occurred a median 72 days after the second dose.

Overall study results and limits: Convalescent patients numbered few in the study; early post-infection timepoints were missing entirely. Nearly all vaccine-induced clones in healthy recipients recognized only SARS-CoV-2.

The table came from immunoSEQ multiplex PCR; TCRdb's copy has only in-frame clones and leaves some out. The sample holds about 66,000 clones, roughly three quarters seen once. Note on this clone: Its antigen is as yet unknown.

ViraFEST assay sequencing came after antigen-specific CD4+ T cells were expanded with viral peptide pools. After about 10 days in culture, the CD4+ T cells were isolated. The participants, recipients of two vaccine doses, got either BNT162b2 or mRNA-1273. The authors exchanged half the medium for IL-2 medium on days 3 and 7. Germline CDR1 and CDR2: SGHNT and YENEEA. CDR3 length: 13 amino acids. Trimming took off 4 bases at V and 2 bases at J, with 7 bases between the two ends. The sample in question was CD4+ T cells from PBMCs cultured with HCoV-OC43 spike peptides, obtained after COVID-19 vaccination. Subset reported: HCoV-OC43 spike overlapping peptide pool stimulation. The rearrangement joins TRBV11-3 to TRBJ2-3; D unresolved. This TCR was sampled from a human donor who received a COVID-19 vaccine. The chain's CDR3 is CASSSPLTDTQYF. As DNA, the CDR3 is TGTGCCAGCAGCTCCCCCCTCACAGATACGCAGTATTTT.